The next 18 T cell receptor beta chains were all read from a single sample in a study of T-cell reconstitution after alpha-beta-depleted transplantation in children. Unique molecular identifiers tagged the TCRbeta library. TCRdb recomputed calls from the PCR reads with MiXCR, one row per CDR3 protein. Of fewer than 550,000 distinct CDR3 sequences in the sample, roughly 10% are singletons; the top ten hold around 13%. Sequencing was performed on PBMCs, mostly from graft donor cells, taken 180 days after TCRalphabeta/CD19-depleted stem cell transplant. These receptors came from a female patient younger than 10 who had a stem cell transplant for aplastic anemia, so the T cells may come from the graft donor.

The J gene is TRBJ2-7, the V gene TRBV7-2, with 8 nucleotides matching TRBD1. The germline CDR1 and CDR2 sequences are SGHTA and FQGNSA. J gave up 2 bases and V 3 bases, and 9 bases lay outside the gene matches. CDR3 length equals 16 residues. CDR3 nucleotide sequence: TGTGCCAGCAGCTTTCTCGGACAGGGTGTCACCTACGAGCAGTACTTC. Residues: CASSFLGQGVTYEQYF.

As concerns this clonotype: One end of the junction does not line up with germline, which may come from a read error. The genes are TRBV5-1 and TRBJ2-6; D might be TRBD1 or TRBD2, each matching 5 bases. This CDR3 spans 19 amino acids. The germline V gene encodes CDR1 SGHRS and CDR2 YFSETQ. CDR3 bases: TGCGCCAGCAGATTCGGAACCCCACTAGAGACCCTAGGGGCCAACGGCCTGACTTTC. Translated, it gives CASRFGTPLETLGANGLTF.

This clonotype appeared many times. The CDR3 DNA is TGTGCCAGCAGCTCATGGACAGGGAAGTGGCAGCCCCAGCATTTT. It encodes CASSSWTGKWQPQHF. V is TRBV7-2 and J is TRBJ1-5; TRBD1 matches 8 bases. Looked up from germline, CDR1 is SGHTA and CDR2 is FQGNSA. V trimming: 4 bases; J trimming: 7 bases; junction bases outside the gene matches: 9. This CDR3 contains 15 residues.

This clonotype was counted ten times or more. The chain recombines TRBV12-3 or TRBV12-4 with TRBJ2-7; D is undetermined. The CDR3 covers 14 residues. Trimming took off 1 base at V and 2 bases at J, with 9 bases between the two ends. The chain's CDR3 is CASSLGNFAYEQYV. In DNA, the CDR3 is TGTGCCAGCAGTTTAGGGAACTTTGCCTACGAGCAGTACGTC.

This clonotype was counted between two and nine times. The chain links TRBV28 to TRBJ1-4; D call uncertain. V lost 7 bases and J 8 bases, leaving 17 bases between the germline ends. This CDR3 comprises 14 residues. Germline CDR1 reads MDHEN; CDR2 reads SYDVKM. DNA for the CDR3: TGTGCCAGCACCGAAACACCGGGAGACGAAAAACTGTTTTTT. Its translation is CASTETPGDEKLFF.

Turning to this clonotype: With a much larger clone just one base away, this may be a read error. J is TRBJ2-1 and V is TRBV18, with TRBD2 identical over 8 bases. Germline lookup yields CDR1 KGHSH and CDR2 LQKENI. The CDR3 length is 16 residues. Unmatched junction bases numbered 10, after V lost 1 base and J lost 8 bases. The chain's CDR3 is CASSPHGLAPLDEQFF. The CDR3 nucleotides are TGTGCCAGCTCACCACACGGACTAGCCCCTTTGGATGAGCAGTTCTTC.

This clonotype was observed a few times. The gene calls are TRBV2 and TRBJ1-1, with D uncertain. Germline V gene data show CDR1 as SNHLY and CDR2 as FYNNEI. The CDR3 spans 11 residues. V lost 5 bases and J lost 5, with 6 bases in between. DNA for the CDR3: TGTGCCAGCAGTCAAGAAACTGAAGCTTTCTTT. Its translation: CASSQETEAFF.

The sample holds a few counts of this clonotype. The V gene is TRBV5-1, the J gene TRBJ2-1; D is perhaps TRBD2 (5 bases). V dropped 0 bases and J dropped 2 bases, with 12 bases sitting between them. This CDR3 comprises 16 residues. Germline-derived CDR1 and CDR2 are SGHRS and YFSETQ. The CDR3 loop is CASSLGWETPYNEQFF. DNA of the CDR3: TGCGCCAGCAGCTTGGGATGGGAGACACCCTACAATGAGCAGTTCTTC.

This clonotype has just a few counts. This sequence joins TRBV5-6 and TRBJ1-5, with TRBD1 matching over 10 bases. The CDR3 sequence is 14 residues long. Germline V gene sequence: CDR1 SGHDT, CDR2 YYEEEE. J lost 7 bases, V lost 2 bases, and 3 bases had no gene match. The CDR3 region is CASSFGDRGQPQHF. DNA of the CDR3: TGTGCCAGCAGCTTTGGGGACAGGGGACAGCCCCAGCATTTT.

V usage is TRBV27 and J usage is TRBJ2-7; tentatively, D is TRBD1 (5 bases). This CDR3 spans 13 amino acids. Germline CDR1 is MNHEY and CDR2 is SMNVEV (reference sequence). The germline V and J ends were trimmed by 3 bases and 6 bases, with 12 bases remaining between them. Here the CDR3 DNA reads TGTGCCAGCAGTTTGGACACCCTTCCCGAGCAGTACGTC. It yields the protein CASSLDTLPEQYV.

The chain links TRBV20-1 to TRBJ2-1; 12 bases match TRBD2. CDR1 DFQATT and CDR2 SNEGSKA come from the germline V gene (reference sequence). This CDR3 spans 13 amino acids. The CDR3 sequence is CRPGLAGYNEQFF. The CDR3 nucleotides are TGCAGACCCGGACTAGCGGGGTACAATGAGCAGTTCTTC.

This clonotype was observed a handful of times. This chain connects TRBV6-5 to TRBJ2-1; D uncertain. CDR3 length equals 14 residues. The V gene lost 4 bases and the J gene lost 6 bases, with 13 bases spanning the gap. The V gene's germline CDR1 is MNHEY and CDR2 SVGAGI. CDR3 residues: CASSSGSETNEQFF. CDR3 sequence (DNA): TGTGCCAGCAGTTCCGGGTCGGAGACCAATGAGCAGTTCTTC.

The J gene is TRBJ2-1, the V gene TRBV20-1, with D hard to call. Trimming cost V 4 bases and J 2 bases, with 6 bases left between them. There are 12 residues in the CDR3. CDR1 is DFQATT, CDR2 SNEGSKA, per germline (reference sequence). CDR3 bases: TGCAGTGCTAACGGACCCTACAATGAGCAGTTCTTC. Translating it yields CSANGPYNEQFF.

Many counts were recorded for this clonotype. The V and J genes are TRBV9 and TRBJ2-1; D remains unclear. The V end was cut by 7 bases, the J end by 0 bases, with 8 bases between. This CDR3 has 13 residues. CDR1 and CDR2 from the germline V gene are SGDLS and YYNGEE. The CDR3 coding sequence is TGTGCCAGCGCACCCGGCTCCTACAATGAGCAGTTCTTC. Translating gives CASAPGSYNEQFF.

The chain couples TRBV20-1 to TRBJ2-1; 9 positions match TRBD2. The length of the CDR3 is 17 residues. V shed 5 bases, J shed 7 bases, and the junction held 18 bases outside the gene matches. In germline, CDR1 is DFQATT, CDR2 SNEGSKA (reference sequence). The CDR3 sequence: CSARPPLGGRAWNEQFF. The CDR3 nucleotides are TGCAGTGCTCGCCCCCCCCTCGGCGGGAGGGCCTGGAATGAGCAGTTCTTC.

The chain carries TRBV6-5 and TRBJ1-1; possibly TRBD1 for D (5 bases). CDR1 and CDR2 from the germline V gene are MNHEY and SVGAGI. This CDR3 region has 11 residues. Trimming left V 6 bases short and J 11 bases short, with 13 bases between. The CDR3 region is CASRSGRAAFF. In DNA form, the CDR3 reads TGTGCCAGCAGGTCAGGGCGGGCGGCTTTCTTT.

The V and J genes are TRBV4-3 and TRBJ2-7, with a weak D call TRBD1 (6 bases). Germline-derived CDR1 and CDR2 are LGHNA and YSLEER. The V end was cut by 1 base, the J end by 0 bases, with 16 bases between. The CDR3 runs 17 residues. CDR3 DNA sequence: TGCGCCAGCAGCCAAGGCCTCGACAGGATAAGCTCCTACGAGCAGTACTTC. It encodes CASSQGLDRISSYEQYF.

The chain joins TRBV6-2 or TRBV6-3 to TRBJ2-3, with TRBD2 matching 11 bases. The CDR3 consists of 17 residues. CDR1 is MNHEY and CDR2 is SVGEGT in the germline V gene. J lost 8 bases, V lost 4 bases, and 14 bases had no gene match. The CDR3: CASSSLLTSGDDRTQYF. CDR3 nucleotide sequence: TGTGCCAGCAGTTCCCTTTTGACTAGCGGGGACGATCGTACGCAGTATTTT.